A selection of T cell receptor beta chains follows, all from one sample in a study of cytomegalovirus exposure and HLA in healthy donors. Using immunoSEQ multiplex PCR, the repertoire was profiled, and TCRdb retains in-frame clones only, with some absent. Altogether more than 95,000 clones are present, roughly 80% being singletons, with the ten largest covering about 3.9%. What was sequenced was PBMCs. The receptor set was obtained from a woman aged 40 to 50 in good health and CMV-seropositive. The CDR3 runs from the conserved cysteine through the conserved F or W. A D gene is named only where the DNA matches it firmly. Clone size is shown for a subset of rows, as once, few, many or a class of expanded clone.

>TRBV9|TRBD2|-|TRBJ2-3
TGTGCCAGCAGCTCCGGACTAGCGGGATCCTCAGATACGCAGTATTTT
CASSSGLAGSSDTQYF
>TRBV9|-|-|TRBJ1-6
TGTGCCAGCAGCCCCCAGCAGGGAGGGTATAATTCACCCCTCCACTTT
CASSPQQGGYNSPLHF
>TRBV28|TRBD1|once|TRBJ1-1
TGTGCCAGCAGTCCGACAGGGTATGGCACTGAAGCTTTCTTT
CASSPTGYGTEAFF
>TRBV27|-|-|TRBJ2-1
TGTGCCAGCAGTTTAGCCAGCTCCTACAATGAGCAGTTCTTC
CASSLASSYNEQFF
>TRBV7-2|TRBD1|once|TRBJ2-7
TGTGCCAGCGCCAGGGGGTCCTACGAGCAGTACTTC
CASARGSYEQYF
>TRBV7-9|TRBD2|-|TRBJ2-1
TGTGCCAGCAGCCCTCGGGACTACTACAATGAGCAGTTCTTC
CASSPRDYYNEQFF
>TRBV10-3|TRBD1|-|TRBJ1-4
TGTGCCATCGGAAAAACCCCACAGGGGACTAATGAAAAACTGTTTTTT
CAIGKTPQGTNEKLFF
>TRBV5-8|TRBD1|-|TRBJ1-5
TGTGCCAGCAGCTTGTGGACAGGGAGGGTCGGCAATCAGCCCCAGCATTTT
CASSLWTGRVGNQPQHF
>TRBV6-1|TRBD1|-|TRBJ2-7
TGTGCCACCTTAGACAGGGGGATCTACGAGCAGTACTTC
CATLDRGIYEQYF
>TRBV6-4|TRBD2|few|TRBJ2-3
TGTGCCAGCAGTGGGTTAGCGGGAAGTTTTGATACGCAGTATTTT
CASSGLAGSFDTQYF
>TRBV27|TRBD1|-|TRBJ1-4
TGTGCCAGCAGTGCACGACAGGGCCATGGGGCTAATGAAAAACTGTTTTTT
CASSARQGHGANEKLFF